The 12 T cell receptor beta chains below come from one sample, sequenced in a study of OX40 agonist ivuxolimab in advanced cancers. Sequencing was performed with immunoSEQ multiplex PCR; in TCRdb, only in-frame clones are kept and a portion is missing. The sample contains some 23,000 clones, approximately 81% of which appear only once. Sample: CD4+ or CD8+ T cells sorted from blood, taken in a trial of the OX40 agonist ivuxolimab. Receptors were obtained from an adult with an advanced solid tumor such as melanoma, head and neck, liver or kidney cancer.

The chain links TRBV28 to TRBJ1-2, with 7 nucleotides matching TRBD1. Germline values: CDR1 MDHEN, CDR2 SYDVKM. V trimming: 5 bases; J trimming: 4 bases; junction bases outside the gene matches: 4. The CDR3 covers 13 residues. CDR3 in DNA: TGTGCCAGCAGTCCTCCAGGGGGCTATGGCTACACCTTC. Protein product: CASSPPGGYGYTF.

The chain recombines TRBV5-6 with TRBJ1-2; D might be TRBD1 (6 bases). Trimming stripped 1 base from V and 7 bases from J, with 11 bases between. The CDR3 has 13 residues. Germline V gene data show CDR1 as SGHDT and CDR2 as YYEEEE. This CDR3 reads CASSLWGAAGYTF. CDR3 DNA sequence: TGTGCCAGCAGCTTGTGGGGGGCCGCTGGCTACACCTTC. The variable domain in full, with the rest retrieved from reference TRBV5-6 and TRBJ1-2, is DAGVTQSPTHLIKTRGQQVTLRCSPKSGHDTVSWYQQALGQGPQFIFQYYEEEERQRGNFPDRFSGHQFPNYSSELNVNALLLGDSALYLCASSLWGAAGYTFGSGTRLTVV.

V gene TRBV11-2 combines with J gene TRBJ2-5; D could derive from TRBD1 or TRBD2 (5 bases each). The CDR3 totals 11 residues. V was cut by 5 bases and J by 4 bases, with 5 bases left in between. The V gene's germline CDR1 is SGHAT and CDR2 FQNNGV. The CDR3 is CASSGGETQYF. For the CDR3, the DNA is TGTGCCAGCAGCGGGGGAGAGACCCAGTACTTC. Variable domain in full (rest from reference TRBV11-2 and TRBJ2-5): EAGVAQSPRYKIIEKRQSVAFWCNPISGHATLYWYQQILGQGPKLLIQFQNNGVVDDSQLPKDRFSAERLKGVDSTLKIQPAKLEDSAVYLCASSGGETQYFGPGTRLLVL.

There are a few counts of this clone. This chain joins TRBV21-1 and TRBJ2-7; TRBD2 is the table's D call, not checked against the DNA. TRBV21-1 is labeled a pseudogene. This CDR3 region has 14 residues. The CDR3 is CASSTSPRTYEQYF. The CDR3, as DNA: TGTGCCAGCAGCACCTCTCCGCGCACCTACGAGCAGTACTTC.

The chain is built from TRBV27 and TRBJ2-3; TRBD1 matches at 8 bases. With V trimmed by 5 bases and J by 3 bases, 4 bases remained unmatched. Germline-derived CDR1 and CDR2 are MNHEY and SMNVEV (reference sequence). The CDR3 sequence is 14 residues long. The CDR3 DNA follows: TGTGCCAGCAGTGTGCAGGGGGCTACAGATACGCAGTATTTT. Translation gives CASSVQGATDTQYF.

The genes are TRBV28 and TRBJ1-2; tentatively, D is TRBD1 (5 bases). Germline loops: CDR1 MDHEN, CDR2 SYDVKM. The CDR3 is made up of 15 amino acids. The V end was cut by 5 bases, the J end by 0 bases, with 13 bases between. The CDR3 region has the DNA TGTGCCAGCAGTGTGAGGACACGGCCTAACTATGGCTACACCTTC. Its translation is CASSVRTRPNYGYTF.

The chain uses TRBV14 and TRBJ2-7; TRBD1 might be the D (5 bases). The CDR3 is made up of 14 amino acids. CDR1 and CDR2 from the germline V gene are SGHDN and FVKESK. The V and J ends lost 0 bases and 2 bases respectively, with 8 bases between them. CDR3 residues: CASSQEYRPYEQYF. The CDR3 DNA sequence: TGTGCCAGCAGCCAAGAGTACAGGCCCTACGAGCAGTACTTC.

The chain employs TRBV18 and TRBJ2-5; D is unclear. Germline-derived CDR1 and CDR2 are KGHSH and LQKENI. The CDR3 runs to 12 residues. V dropped 4 bases and J dropped 4 bases, with 7 bases sitting between them. The CDR3 coding sequence is TGTGCCAGCTCACAACTTAGAGAGACCCAGTACTTC. It translates to CASSQLRETQYF.

V gene TRBV6-6 combines with J gene TRBJ1-2; 7 bases align to TRBD1. CDR3 length equals 14 residues. Germline values: CDR1 MNHNY, CDR2 SVGAGI (reference sequence). The V gene end was trimmed by 8 bases and the J gene end by 4 bases; junction bases not matched to a gene: 10. This CDR3 reads CASFEGAHVYGYTF. DNA of the CDR3: TGTGCCAGCTTCGAGGGGGCGCACGTCTATGGCTACACCTTC.

The rearrangement joins TRBV5-1 to TRBJ2-1; D unresolved. Germline values: CDR1 SGHRS, CDR2 YFSETQ. This CDR3 contains 12 residues. V lost 1 base and J lost 5, with 4 bases in between. CDR3 sequence: CASSLLNNEQFF. The CDR3 coding sequence is TGCGCCAGCAGCTTGTTAAACAATGAGCAGTTCTTC.

This clone was counted only a few times. This chain joins TRBV27 and TRBJ2-5, with D perhaps matching TRBD1 or TRBD2 (5 bases each). Germline V gene sequence: CDR1 MNHEY, CDR2 SMNVEV (reference sequence). The CDR3 sequence is 15 residues long. V lost 3 bases, J lost 2 bases, and 13 bases lay in between. CDR3 in DNA: TGTGCCAGCAGTTTTGGGGGATTGGGTCAAGAGACCCAGTACTTC. Translated: CASSFGGLGQETQYF.

V is TRBV2 and J is TRBJ1-4; D is ambiguous. Trimming left V 3 bases short and J 8 bases short, with 10 bases between. In germline, CDR1 is SNHLY, CDR2 FYNNEI. The CDR3 consists of 13 residues. The CDR3 DNA reads TGTGCCAGCAGTGAGAGGGCTTACGAAAAACTGTTTTTT. It translates to CASSERAYEKLFF.